Each of the 7 T cell receptor beta chains below was sequenced from the same sample in a study of regulatory T cells in long-lasting Graves disease. Time point defined: persistent/refractory GD, antithyroid drugs over 5 years with positive TRAb. Extracted PBMC RNA gave rise to the TCR library. Libraries of TCR beta came from iRepertoire HTBI primers plus Arm-PCR of CDR3 regions. TCRdb passed the multiplex PCR reads through MiXCR, listing each CDR3 protein once. The data show about 300,000 distinct CDR3 sequences, around 23% seen once. The material sequenced was peripheral blood mononuclear cells (PBMCs), taken when the disease was refractory, from a patient treated with antithyroid drugs. All receptors come from a female donor with Graves disease.

This clonotype was detected ten times or more. The chain has TRBV19 and TRBJ1-1; 7 bases align to TRBD1. Germline assignment: CDR1 LNHDA and CDR2 SQIVND (reference sequence). This CDR3 region has 16 residues. Trimming removed 6 bases from V and 1 base from J; junction bases left unmatched: 11. The chain's CDR3 is CASSRRTGYTNTEAFF. As DNA, the CDR3 is TGTGCCAGTAGCCGAAGGACAGGCTACACGAACACTGAAGCTTTCTTT.

V and J are TRBV28 and TRBJ2-2, with D uncertain. The germline V gene has CDR1 MDHEN and CDR2 SYDVKM. CDR3 length: 15 amino acids. Trimming removed 3 bases at V and 2 bases at J, with 10 bases between. The CDR3 is CASSFGVFNTGELFF. The DNA of the CDR3 is TGTGCCAGCAGTTTTGGGGTCTTCAACACCGGGGAGCTGTTTTTT.

This clonotype has only a few counts. The genes are TRBV11-2 and TRBJ2-7; D unclear. This CDR3 has 11 residues. Germline V gene data show CDR1 as SGHAT and CDR2 as FQNNGV. Trimming removed 5 bases from V and 6 bases from J, with 8 bases in between. DNA for the CDR3: TGTGCCAGCAGCCCGCAGGTCGAGCAGTACTTC. It is translated as CASSPQVEQYF.

The rearrangement uses TRBV20-1 and TRBJ2-3; perhaps D is TRBD1 or TRBD2 (5 bases each). CDR1 is DFQATT, CDR2 SNEGSKA, per germline (reference sequence). V was pared by 4 bases and J by 0 bases, with 14 bases between. The CDR3 has 15 amino acids. In nucleotides, the CDR3 is TGCAGTGCTACCCTCGGGGCTAGCAGCACAGATACGCAGTATTTT. Protein product: CSATLGASSTDTQYF.

The chain recombines TRBV11-2 with TRBJ2-7, with TRBD2 identical over 7 bases. Germline-derived CDR1 and CDR2 are SGHAT and FQNNGV. The V segment lost 1 base and the J segment 3 bases; nucleotides outside the gene matches: 6. This CDR3 is built from 15 residues. The CDR3 protein is CASSLVWASGYEQYF. The DNA of the CDR3 is TGTGCCAGCAGCTTAGTGTGGGCTAGCGGCTACGAGCAGTACTTC.

This clonotype was counted between two and nine times. The J gene is TRBJ2-5, the V gene TRBV6-1; tentatively, D is TRBD1 (6 bases). The CDR3 spans 14 residues. CDR1 and CDR2 (germline): MNHNS, SASEGT. V lost 5 bases and J 4 bases, leaving 14 bases between the germline ends. DNA for the CDR3: TGTGCCAGCAGTCTTGGCGGCAGGGGAGAGACCCAGTACTTC. As protein: CASSLGGRGETQYF.

The rearrangement uses TRBV12-3 or TRBV12-4 and TRBJ1-2, with D possibly TRBD1 on 6 matching bases. The CDR3 totals 13 residues. V was cut by 5 bases and J by 6 bases, with 13 bases left in between. CDR3 DNA sequence: TGTGCCAGCAGTCCCAGGGGAGTGGATGGCTACACCTTC. Translation: CASSPRGVDGYTF.